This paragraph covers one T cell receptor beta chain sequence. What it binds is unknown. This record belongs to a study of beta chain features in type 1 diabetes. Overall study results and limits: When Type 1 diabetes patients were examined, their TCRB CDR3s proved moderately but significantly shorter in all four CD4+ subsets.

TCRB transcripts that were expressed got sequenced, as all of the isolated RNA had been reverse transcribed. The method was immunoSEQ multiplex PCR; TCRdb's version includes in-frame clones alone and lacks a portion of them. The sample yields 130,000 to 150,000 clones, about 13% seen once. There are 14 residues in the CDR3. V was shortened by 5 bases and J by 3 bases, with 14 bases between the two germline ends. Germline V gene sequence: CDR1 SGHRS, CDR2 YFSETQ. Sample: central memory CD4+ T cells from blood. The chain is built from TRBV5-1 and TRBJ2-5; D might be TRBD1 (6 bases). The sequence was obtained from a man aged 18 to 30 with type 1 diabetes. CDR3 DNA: TGCGCCAGCAGAACCGGGACAACGAAAGAGACCCAGTACTTC. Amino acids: CASRTGTTKETQYF.